This TCR beta chain was captured by sequencing in a study of T cell repertoires in cytomegalovirus infection. Study summary: Indications of both CMV infection and matching HLA type were provided by public TCR beta signatures.

Broader study findings: There were HLA-C-restricted CMV-specific TCR beta clonotypes dominating the ex vivo response. Carriers of CMV plus the relevant HLA were identified by cumulative public TCR beta family frequency.

TCRdb re-derived calls from the reads in MiXCR, one entry per CDR3 protein. The sample holds some 600,000 distinct CDR3 sequences, less than 25% seen once. Details on this clonotype: Its antigen is as yet unknown.

With V trimmed by 2 bases and J by 2 bases, 8 bases remained unmatched. The CDR3 is made up of 16 amino acids. Germline V gene data show CDR1 as MNHEY and CDR2 as SVGAGI. The sample taken for sequencing was CD8+ T cells from PBMCs. The TCR comes from a human donor in good health (CMV status not recorded). Some clones in this sample may be carry-over from other donors' samples. The chain recombines TRBV6-5 with TRBJ2-5; TRBD2 matches 7 bases. CDR3 in DNA: TGTGCCAGCAGTTACGATCGGGGGGTAAATCAAGAGACCCAGTACTTC. It codes for CASSYDRGVNQETQYF.